The clone carrying this T cell receptor (beta chain) was seen a handful of times. Antigen specificity is unknown. CDR1 is GTSNPN, CDR2 SVGIG, per germline (reference sequence). The V gene lost 1 base and the J gene lost 4 bases, with 12 bases spanning the gap. CDR3 length: 14 residues. The entry originates in a study of cytomegalovirus exposure and HLA in healthy donors. The PCR had 60 Vbeta and 13 Jbeta primers. Sequencing was performed with immunoSEQ multiplex PCR; in TCRdb, only in-frame clones are kept and a portion is missing. The data contain hundreds of thousands of clones, around 73% of them singletons. Whole-study results and caveats: Some TCR beta chains (more than 150 of them) were listed as cytomegalovirus-associated. Follow-up analysis later connected one missense variant in DCLRE1C with trimming of TCR beta V- and J-genes. Serostatus for CMV was the only available immune exposure information.

The source material was PBMCs. The clonotype comes from a male donor in good health and CMV-seronegative. The chain links TRBV30 to TRBJ2-3, with D tentatively TRBD2 (5 bases). The CDR3 region is CAWSGRVPPDTQYF. The DNA of the CDR3 is TGTGCCTGGAGTGGGCGGGTACCCCCAGATACGCAGTATTTT.